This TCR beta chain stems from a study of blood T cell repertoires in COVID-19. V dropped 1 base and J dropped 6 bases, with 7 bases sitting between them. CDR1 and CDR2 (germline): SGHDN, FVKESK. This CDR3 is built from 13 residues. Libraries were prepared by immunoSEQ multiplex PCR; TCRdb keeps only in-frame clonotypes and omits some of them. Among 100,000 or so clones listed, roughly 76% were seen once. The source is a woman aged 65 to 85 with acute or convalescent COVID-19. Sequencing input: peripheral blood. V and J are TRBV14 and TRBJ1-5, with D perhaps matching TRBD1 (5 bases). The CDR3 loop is CASSQAQGQPQHF. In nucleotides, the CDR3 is TGTGCCAGCAGCCAAGCCCAGGGTCAGCCCCAGCATTTT.